This T cell receptor (beta chain) was captured in a study of human T cells and chemical hapten exposure. Study-wide background: An area of 2 cm by 2 cm on upper inner arm skin received 2% DPC for sensitization. All through the approximately 24-week study, the scalp of each patient received diphenylcyclopropenone doses weekly. Overall study findings and caveats: Patch test score tracked positively with PT1 expanded TCR counts.

Germline-derived CDR1 and CDR2 are LGHNA and YSLEER. The CDR3 consists of 15 residues. V was clipped by 0 bases and J by 4 bases, with 13 bases between them. It was the library that attached unique molecular identifiers to individual cDNA molecules. TCRdb fed the RACE reads into MiXCR, producing one record per CDR3 protein. The sample has around 340,000 distinct CDR3 sequences, approximately 6.9% seen once. With respect to this clonotype: Its target is unknown.

Time point specified: patch test 1, 2 weeks after DPC sensitization. Noted treatment: therapeutic diphenylcyclopropenone sensitization with weekly scalp DPC. This sequence originates from a woman under 30 with alopecia areata. Some clones in this sample may be carry-over from other donors' samples. The sample was whole blood, taken in connection with sensitization to the hapten diphenylcyclopropenone (DPC). The chain is built from TRBV4-3 and TRBJ2-7; D unclear. CDR3 protein: CASSQDRAFNYEQYF. The DNA of the CDR3 is TGCGCCAGCAGCCAAGATCGGGCCTTCAATTACGAGCAGTACTTC.